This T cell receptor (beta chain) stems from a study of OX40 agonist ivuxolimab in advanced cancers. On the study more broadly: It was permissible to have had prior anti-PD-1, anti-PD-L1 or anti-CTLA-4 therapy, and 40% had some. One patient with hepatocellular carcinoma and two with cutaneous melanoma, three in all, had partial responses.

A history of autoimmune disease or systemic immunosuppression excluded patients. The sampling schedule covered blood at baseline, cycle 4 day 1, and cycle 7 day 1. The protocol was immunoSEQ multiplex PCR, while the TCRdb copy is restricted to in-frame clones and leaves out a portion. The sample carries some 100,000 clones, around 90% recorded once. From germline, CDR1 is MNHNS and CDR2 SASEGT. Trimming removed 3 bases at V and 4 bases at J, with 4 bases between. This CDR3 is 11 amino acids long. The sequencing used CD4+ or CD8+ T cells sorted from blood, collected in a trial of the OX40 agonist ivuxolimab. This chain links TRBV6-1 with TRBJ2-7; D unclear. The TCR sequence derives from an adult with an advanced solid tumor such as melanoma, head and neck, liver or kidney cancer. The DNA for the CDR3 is TGTGCCAGCAGTGAGGGGTACGAGCAGTACTTC. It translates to CASSEGYEQYF.